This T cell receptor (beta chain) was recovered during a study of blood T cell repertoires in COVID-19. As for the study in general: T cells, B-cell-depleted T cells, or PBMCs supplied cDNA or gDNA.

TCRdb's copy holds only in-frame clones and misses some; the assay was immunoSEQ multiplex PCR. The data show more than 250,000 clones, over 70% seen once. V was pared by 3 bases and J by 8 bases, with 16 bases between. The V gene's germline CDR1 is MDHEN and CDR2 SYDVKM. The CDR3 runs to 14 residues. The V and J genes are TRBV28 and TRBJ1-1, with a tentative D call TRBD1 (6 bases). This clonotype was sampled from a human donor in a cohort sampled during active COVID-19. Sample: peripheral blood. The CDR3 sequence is CASSLGQGITEAFF. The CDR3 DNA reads TGTGCCAGCAGTTTGGGTCAGGGGATTACCGAAGCTTTCTTT.